The 21 T cell receptor beta chains below come from one sample, sequenced in a study of memory CD4+ T cells and cytomegalovirus serostatus. Sequencing was performed with immunoSEQ multiplex PCR; in TCRdb, only in-frame clones are kept and a portion is missing. The sample holds tens of thousands of clones, approximately 81% seen once. Single viable CD3+CD4+CD8-CD45RO+ cells were sorted as the memory CD4+ T cells. Sequencing was done on a sample of memory CD4+ T cells from blood. These receptor sequences come from an adult in good health and CMV-seronegative. Some clones in this sample may be carry-over from other donors' samples.

V and J are TRBV7-6 and TRBJ2-1, with D unclear. V was shortened by 4 bases and J by 0 bases, with 16 bases between the two germline ends. The CDR3 loop spans 17 amino acids. Germline loops: CDR1 SGHVS, CDR2 FNYEAQ. CDR3 sequence (DNA): TGTGCCAGCAGCTCCCGGCAAGCGCTGAGCTCCTACAATGAGCAGTTCTTC. Translated, it gives CASSSRQALSSYNEQFF.

This chain uses TRBV7-9 with TRBJ1-1; maybe TRBD1 (6 bases). V gave up 5 bases and J gave up 9 bases, with 19 bases separating them. The CDR3 length is 14 residues. Germline CDR1 and CDR2: SEHNR and FQNEAQ (reference sequence). Here the CDR3 reads CASSPRGGQEKAFF. CDR3 nucleotide sequence: TGTGCCAGCAGCCCGCGCGGGGGCCAAGAGAAAGCTTTCTTT.

Here the CDR3 DNA reads TGTGCCTGGAGTGCCAGAATCCTATCCGATAGCAATCAGCCCCAGCATTTT. Amino acids: CAWSARILSDSNQPQHF. The V call is TRBV30, the J call TRBJ1-5; the D is unclear. Germline lookup yields CDR1 GTSNPN and CDR2 SVGIG (reference sequence). Trimming stripped 1 base from V and 0 bases from J, with 16 bases between. The CDR3 contains 17 residues.

This clone has just a few counts. The chain combines TRBV11-2 with TRBJ1-1; no reliable D call. CDR3 length: 13 residues. V lost 1 base to trimming and J lost 3 bases, with 6 bases between them. Germline values: CDR1 SGHAT, CDR2 FQNNGV. The chain's CDR3 is CASSLVADTEAFF. The CDR3 DNA is TGTGCCAGCAGCTTAGTGGCGGACACTGAAGCTTTCTTT.

The V gene is TRBV7-2, the J gene TRBJ2-7, with D maybe TRBD1 (6 bases). Germline-derived CDR1 and CDR2 are SGHTA and FQGNSA. This CDR3 is 14 amino acids long. V shed 3 bases and J shed 3 bases, with 12 bases lying between them. The CDR3 reads CASSFQGHGYEQYF. CDR3 bases: TGTGCCAGCAGCTTCCAGGGGCATGGCTACGAGCAGTACTTC.

The sample holds one count of this clone. The rearrangement links TRBV18 to TRBJ2-3; D uncertain. Germline values: CDR1 KGHSH, CDR2 LQKENI. This CDR3 is built from 14 residues. The V end lost 2 bases, the J end lost 5 bases, and 11 bases lay between the germline ends. CDR3 residues: CASSPGVVGDTQYF. The CDR3 DNA is TGTGCCAGCTCACCAGGGGTAGTCGGAGATACGCAGTATTTT.

This chain joins TRBV5-1 and TRBJ1-1; D is undetermined. In germline, CDR1 is SGHRS, CDR2 YFSETQ. V lost 0 bases and J 4 bases, leaving 10 bases between the germline ends. The length of the CDR3 is 14 residues. The CDR3 DNA reads TGCGCCAGCAGCTTGGCGCCGGCCTCCACTGAAGCTTTCTTT. Its translation is CASSLAPASTEAFF.

The J gene is TRBJ2-5, the V gene TRBV27, with a weak D call TRBD2 (5 bases). CDR3 length: 12 residues. Germline CDR1 MNHEY, CDR2 SMNVEV (reference sequence). V was shortened by 8 bases and J by 7 bases, with 14 bases between the two germline ends. The CDR3 spells CASSDLIGTQYF. DNA of the CDR3: TGTGCCAGCTCGGACTTGATTGGGACCCAGTACTTC.

The chain combines TRBV30 with TRBJ1-1; D perhaps matches TRBD1 (5 bases). V was trimmed by 7 bases and J by 8 bases, leaving 14 bases between them. The CDR3 contains 11 residues. The germline CDR1 and CDR2 sequences are GTSNPN and SVGIG (reference sequence). The CDR3 sequence is CASRWGVEAFF. The CDR3, as DNA: TGTGCCTCCAGGTGGGGGGTCGAAGCTTTCTTT.

As regards this clone: This sample also contains other DNA sequences that code for the same CDR3. CDR3 sequence reads: CASSLGGDTQYF. CDR3 DNA: TGTGCCAGCAGCTTAGGTGGAGATACGCAGTATTTT. The V and J genes are TRBV11-2 and TRBJ2-3, with no clear D. The V end was cut by 1 base, the J end by 5 bases, with 4 bases between. Germline V gene data show CDR1 as SGHAT and CDR2 as FQNNGV. The CDR3 contains 12 residues.

This chain links TRBV7-6 with TRBJ2-2; 8 bases map to TRBD2. This CDR3 is 15 amino acids long. After removal of 4 bases from V and 1 base from J, the junction contained 2 bases not matched to a gene. Germline V gene data show CDR1 as SGHVS and CDR2 as FNYEAQ. The CDR3, as DNA: TGTGCCAGCAGCTCTAGCGGGCTGAACACCGGGGAGCTGTTTTTT. Protein product: CASSSSGLNTGELFF.

The genes are TRBV30 and TRBJ2-1, with D perhaps given as TRBD1 or TRBD2 (5 bases each). V shed 4 bases and J shed 6 bases, with 10 bases lying between them. In germline, CDR1 is GTSNPN, CDR2 SVGIG (reference sequence). CDR3 length equals 12 residues. This CDR3 is CAWNFGGNEQFF. CDR3 bases: TGTGCCTGGAACTTTGGGGGCAATGAGCAGTTCTTC.

The chain is built from TRBV18 and TRBJ2-5; D not resolved. V lost 6 bases to trimming and J lost 4 bases, with 6 bases between them. CDR1 and CDR2 from the germline V gene are KGHSH and LQKENI. CDR3 size: 11 residues. CDR3 coding DNA: TGTGCCAGCTCCCCCCTAGAGACCCAGTACTTC. Protein product: CASSPLETQYF.

The chain joins TRBV7-8 to TRBJ2-5, with D possibly TRBD1 on 6 matching bases. V gave up 1 base and J gave up 10 bases, with 13 bases separating them. Germline values: CDR1 SGHVS, CDR2 FQNEAQ. The CDR3 is made up of 13 amino acids. CDR3 nucleotides: TGTGCCAGCAGCTTAGAAAACAGGGTTAGCCAGTACTTC. The encoded protein is CASSLENRVSQYF.

This chain uses TRBV2 with TRBJ2-3; D perhaps matches TRBD1 (9 bases). V was cut by 6 bases and J by 3 bases, with 31 bases left in between. CDR3 length: 20 amino acids. Germline CDR1 reads SNHLY; CDR2 reads FYNNEI. In nucleotides, the CDR3 is TGTGCCAGCAGCACCACAGGGGGCTGGTCGGCGGGAGGAAGAACAGATACGCAGTATTTT. Residues: CASSTTGGWSAGGRTDTQYF. Full variable domain (missing parts from reference TRBV2 and TRBJ2-3): EPEVTQTPSHQVTQMGQEVILRCVPISNHLYFYWYRQILGQKVEFLVSFYNNEISEKSEIFDDQFSVERPDGSNFTLKIRSTKLEDSAMYFCASSTTGGWSAGGRTDTQYFGPGTRLTVL.

The chain combines TRBV9 with TRBJ2-5; tentatively, D is TRBD1 or TRBD2 (6 bases each). Per germline, CDR1 SGDLS and CDR2 YYNGEE. The CDR3 spans 12 residues. The V gene lost 4 bases and the J gene lost 9 bases, with 13 bases spanning the gap. CDR3 bases: TGTGCCAGCAGCACAGGGACTTCGCCCCAGTACTTC. It codes for CASSTGTSPQYF.

The chain employs TRBV19 and TRBJ2-1; D is possibly TRBD2 (6 bases). This CDR3 contains 12 residues. The germline CDR1 and CDR2 sequences are LNHDA and SQIVND (reference sequence). Deletions cut 3 bases from V and 6 bases from J, with 6 bases between. The CDR3 DNA sequence: TGTGCCAGTAGTATCGGGGGCAATGAGCAGTTCTTC. This sequence encodes CASSIGGNEQFF.

The gene calls are TRBV5-6 and TRBJ2-5, with 7 positions matching TRBD2. The CDR3 extends over 14 amino acids. J was trimmed by 2 bases and V by 3 bases; bases with no gene match: 4. Germline loops: CDR1 SGHDT, CDR2 YYEEEE. This chain's CDR3 is CASSSISGQETQYF. The CDR3 DNA sequence: TGTGCCAGCAGCTCAATTAGCGGGCAAGAGACCCAGTACTTC.

The rearrangement joins TRBV12-5 to TRBJ2-1; D is unresolved. The V end was cut by 6 bases, the J end by 7 bases, with 13 bases between. The CDR3 has 13 amino acids. Looked up from germline, CDR1 is LGHNT and CDR2 is FRNRAP. CDR3 DNA sequence: TGTGCTAGTGGCCCGCGACTGGGAAATGAGCAGTTCTTC. This gives the protein CASGPRLGNEQFF. The variable domain in full, with the rest retrieved from reference TRBV12-5 and TRBJ2-1, is DARVTQTPRHKVTEMGQEVTMRCQPILGHNTVFWYRQTMMQGLELLAYFRNRAPLDDSGMPKDRFSAEMPDATLATLKIQPSEPRDSAVYFCASGPRLGNEQFFGPGTRLTVL.

The V and J genes are TRBV2 and TRBJ1-2, with 7 bases that match TRBD1. V was clipped by 7 bases and J by 4 bases; unmatched bases: 9. This CDR3 region has 14 residues. CDR1 is SNHLY and CDR2 is FYNNEI in the germline V gene. The DNA of the CDR3 is TGTGCCAGCAATGGAGGCAGGGGGACCTATGGCTACACCTTC. Translated, it gives CASNGGRGTYGYTF.

This chain links TRBV6-5 with TRBJ1-6; the D is unclear. V was shortened by 2 bases and J by 9 bases, with 11 bases between the two germline ends. This CDR3 spans 14 amino acids. The germline CDR1 and CDR2 sequences are MNHEY and SVGAGI. The CDR3 here is CASSYVAERSPLHF. DNA for the CDR3: TGTGCCAGCAGTTACGTGGCCGAACGTTCACCCCTCCACTTT.